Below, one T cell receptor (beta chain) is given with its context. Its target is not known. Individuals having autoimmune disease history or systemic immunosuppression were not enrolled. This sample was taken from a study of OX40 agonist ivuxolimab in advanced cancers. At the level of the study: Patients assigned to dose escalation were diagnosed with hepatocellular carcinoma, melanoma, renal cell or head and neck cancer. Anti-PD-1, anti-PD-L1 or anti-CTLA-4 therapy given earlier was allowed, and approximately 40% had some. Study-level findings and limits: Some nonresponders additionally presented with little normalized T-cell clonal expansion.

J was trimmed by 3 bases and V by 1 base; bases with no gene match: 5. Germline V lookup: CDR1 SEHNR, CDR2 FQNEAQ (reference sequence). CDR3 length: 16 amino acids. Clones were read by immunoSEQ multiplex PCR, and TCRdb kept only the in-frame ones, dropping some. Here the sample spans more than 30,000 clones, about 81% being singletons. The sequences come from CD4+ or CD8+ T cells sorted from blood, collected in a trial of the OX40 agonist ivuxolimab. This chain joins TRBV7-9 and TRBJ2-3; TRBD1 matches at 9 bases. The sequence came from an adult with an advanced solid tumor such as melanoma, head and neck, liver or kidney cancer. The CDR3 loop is CASSLGGTGLTDTQYF. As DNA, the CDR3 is TGTGCCAGCAGCTTAGGGGGGACAGGGTTAACAGATACGCAGTATTTT.